What follows is one T cell receptor beta chain and its context. At least ten counts were recorded for this clonotype. The clone's antigen remains unknown. No quality values exist for individual bases; no much larger clone is one base distant. The record originates from a study of CD8 T cells in ankylosing spondylitis (dated by TCRdb to the late 2010s). Regarding the study in general: The study profiled T cell receptor beta repertoires in healthy donors and ankylosing spondylitis patients to find disease-linked TCR variants. The full study cohort was made up of about two dozen ankylosing spondylitis patients and more than 90 healthy donors. Peripheral blood was sampled, and synovial fluid was also collected from ankylosing spondylitis patients.

Beyond this particular receptor, the publication reports: Blood from ankylosing spondylitis patients appeared to be characterized by a TCR beta motif composed of eight highly homologous amino acid variants. A CD8+ phenotype was shown by the disease-linked clones, which were found at relatively low frequencies in peripheral blood. The disease-linked clones were reported as significantly enriched in matched synovial fluid samples from ankylosing spondylitis patients. Some motif variants had previously been reported in the synovial fluid and blood of reactive arthritis patients, which suggests shared mechanisms of disease initiation.

Reading the germline V gene (reference sequence) gives CDR1 SEHNR and CDR2 FQNEAQ. At the junction V is shortened by 5 bases and J by 3 bases, with 13 bases in between. The cysteine opens and the phenylalanine closes a CDR3 of 14 amino acids. CDR3 DNA is the only sequence kept; it has 42 bases, read in frame from the first base. Sequenced using an Illumina HiSeq 2500. Quantitative 5'-RACE with molecular barcodes was the method used to prepare the TCR beta libraries. Concerning the study's data processing: A new computational method based on a probabilistic model of VDJ rearrangement was used to identify disease-linked TCR variants. TCRdb redid the processing of the public reads, applying fastp at Q25 and MiXCR, and retained in-frame beta chains. When rows share a CDR3 protein, they turn into one entry using the most common DNA and genes. The V and J calls shown here were made by TCRdb, not taken from the authors' results. Across this sample there are more than 150,000 distinct CDR3 sequences, with roughly 13% seen only once. The ten largest clones add up to 9.5% to 12% of the sample.

The sequence links TRBV7-9 to TRBJ1-1; no confident D gene assignment can be made. This TCR was sampled from a female donor with ankylosing spondylitis or in good health (not recorded which). Sequenced sample: blood, either unsorted or a sorted T cell fraction (not recorded which). The CDR3 reads as follows: CASSNRWDYTEAFF. In nucleotide form, the sequence is TGTGCCAGCAGCAACCGCTGGGATTACACTGAAGCTTTCTTT. Extended through the reference TRBV7-9 and TRBJ1-1 proteins, this CDR3 yields the full variable domain: DTGVSQNPRHKITKRGQNVTFRCDPISEHNRLYWYRQTLGQGPEFLTYFQNEAQLEKSRLLSDRFSAERPKGSFSTLEIQRTEQGDSAMYLCASSNRWDYTEAFFGQGTRLTVV.